The 28 T cell receptor beta chains presented below share a single source sample, sequenced in a study of blood T cell repertoires in COVID-19. Libraries were prepared by immunoSEQ multiplex PCR; TCRdb keeps only in-frame clonotypes and omits some of them. The sample holds 300,000 or so clones; approximately 89% are singletons and the top ten take 2.2%. Sequences were obtained from peripheral blood. The receptors originated from a woman aged 30 to 39 with COVID-19, enrolled during active disease.

The chain links TRBV11-2 to TRBJ2-1, with TRBD1 matching over 8 bases. From germline, CDR1 is SGHAT and CDR2 FQNNGV. The CDR3 loop spans 14 amino acids. Trimming took 8 bases from V and 3 from J; bases not matched to a gene: 6. The CDR3 spells CASFRQGNYNEQFF. Here the CDR3 DNA reads TGTGCCAGCTTCCGACAGGGGAACTACAATGAGCAGTTCTTC. Full variable domain (rest looked up from reference TRBV11-2 and TRBJ2-1): EAGVAQSPRYKIIEKRQSVAFWCNPISGHATLYWYQQILGQGPKLLIQFQNNGVVDDSQLPKDRFSAERLKGVDSTLKIQPAKLEDSAVYLCASFRQGNYNEQFFGPGTRLTVL.

V and J are TRBV7-8 and TRBJ2-7, with D possibly matching TRBD2 (5 bases). Deletions cut 4 bases from V and 0 bases from J, with 16 bases between. Per germline, CDR1 SGHVS and CDR2 FQNEAQ. The CDR3 runs to 16 residues. CDR3 sequence: CASSSWIATSSYEQYF. As DNA, the CDR3 is TGTGCCAGCAGCTCATGGATAGCGACAAGCTCCTACGAGCAGTACTTC.

The chain employs TRBV19 and TRBJ1-5; weak D call: TRBD1 (6 bases). Trimming left V 9 bases short and J 1 base short, with 19 bases between. Germline CDR1 reads LNHDA; CDR2 reads SQIVND (reference sequence). The CDR3 covers 16 residues. The CDR3 DNA follows: TGTGCCAGCAAACCCGTGGGCACAGGGAGCAATCAGCCCCAGCATTTT. Translated, it gives CASKPVGTGSNQPQHF.

The chain has TRBV7-8 and TRBJ2-2, with TRBD1 matching over 11 bases. Germline V gives CDR1 SGHVS, CDR2 FQNEAQ. The CDR3 totals 17 residues. The V gene end was trimmed by 1 base and the J gene end by 6 bases; junction bases not matched to a gene: 7. The CDR3 loop reads CASSLVYGQGAPGELFF. The DNA of the CDR3 is TGTGCCAGCAGCTTAGTTTACGGACAGGGGGCGCCCGGGGAGCTGTTTTTT.

V usage is TRBV6-5 and J usage is TRBJ1-2; tentative D call: TRBD1 (6 bases). V was pared by 0 bases and J by 4 bases, with 15 bases between. Germline CDR1 MNHEY, CDR2 SVGAGI. This CDR3 has 16 residues. CDR3 coding DNA: TGTGCCAGCAGTTACTCCCGGGACACCGGGCCCTATGGCTACACCTTC. Encoded protein: CASSYSRDTGPYGYTF.

This CDR3 reads CASSLSRTGNEKLFF. In nucleotides, the CDR3 is TGTGCCAGCAGTTTATCGAGGACAGGAAATGAAAAACTGTTTTTT. The gene calls are TRBV27 and TRBJ1-4; 7 bases match TRBD1. The V gene end was trimmed by 0 bases and the J gene end by 5 bases; junction bases not matched to a gene: 3. The germline V gene encodes CDR1 MNHEY and CDR2 SMNVEV (reference sequence). The CDR3 spans 15 residues.

The chain carries TRBV29-1 and TRBJ2-5; 8 bases line up with TRBD1. Germline values: CDR1 SQVTM, CDR2 ANQGSEA. CDR3 size: 13 residues. The V and J ends lost 7 bases and 1 base, in that order; junction bases with no gene match: 5. The CDR3 sequence: CSGGTGAQETQYF. The CDR3, as DNA: TGCAGCGGGGGGACAGGTGCCCAAGAGACCCAGTACTTC.

The chain uses TRBV9 and TRBJ2-7; D unclear. V was shortened by 3 bases and J by 0 bases, with 13 bases between the two germline ends. The V gene's germline CDR1 is SGDLS and CDR2 YYNGEE. This CDR3 comprises 15 residues. The CDR3 DNA is TGTGCCAGCAGCGCCCCCCCCCTCTCCTCCTACGAGCAGTACTTC. Residues: CASSAPPLSSYEQYF.

This chain uses TRBV7-2 with TRBJ2-1, with 7 bases that match TRBD1. With V trimmed by 6 bases and J by 0 bases, 8 bases remained unmatched. Germline values: CDR1 SGHTA, CDR2 FQGNSA. There are 16 residues in the CDR3. The CDR3 spells CASSYFRDSSYNEQFF. The CDR3 DNA reads as TGTGCCAGCAGTTATTTCCGGGACAGCTCCTACAATGAGCAGTTCTTC. Variable domain in full (rest from reference TRBV7-2 and TRBJ2-1): GAGVSQSPSNKVTEKGKDVELRCDPISGHTALYWYRQSLGQGLEFLIYFQGNSAPDKSGLPSDRFSAERTGGSVSTLTIQRTQQEDSAVYLCASSYFRDSSYNEQFFGPGTRLTVL.

This clone has a handful of counts. The chain recombines TRBV28 with TRBJ2-1, with 9 nucleotides matching TRBD2. V trimming: 4 bases; J trimming: 2 bases; junction bases outside the gene matches: 0. The germline V gene has CDR1 MDHEN and CDR2 SYDVKM. This CDR3 contains 14 residues. This chain's CDR3 is CASSSSGTYNEQFF. CDR3 sequence (DNA): TGTGCCAGCAGTTCTAGCGGGACCTACAATGAGCAGTTCTTC.

This chain connects TRBV9 to TRBJ1-3, with TRBD1 as a possible D gene (5 bases). Germline loops: CDR1 SGDLS, CDR2 YYNGEE. V gave up 4 bases and J gave up 0 bases, with 17 bases separating them. The CDR3 is 17 residues long. CDR3 DNA: TGTGCCAGCAGCACTCCCCGGGACTCTAGCTCTGGAAACACCATATATTTT. Encoded protein: CASSTPRDSSSGNTIYF.

V is TRBV4-1 and J is TRBJ2-5; TRBD1 is a possible D gene (6 bases). Germline CDR1 MGHRA, CDR2 YSYEKL. Trimming left V 2 bases short and J 1 base short, with 14 bases between. There are 16 residues in the CDR3. CDR3 sequence (DNA): TGCGCCAGCAGCCAACCCCTCACAGGGTCCCAAGAGACCCAGTACTTC. Translated, it gives CASSQPLTGSQETQYF.

CDR3 sequence reads: CSVLPRTDNTGELFF. The CDR3 DNA sequence: TGCAGCGTTCTGCCTCGGACAGATAACACCGGGGAGCTGTTTTTT. This sequence joins TRBV29-1 and TRBJ2-2; weak D call: TRBD1 (6 bases). V dropped 5 bases and J dropped 2 bases, with 15 bases sitting between them. Germline V CDR1 and CDR2: SQVTM, ANQGSEA. This CDR3 comprises 15 residues.

CDR3 nucleotide sequence: TGTGCCAGCAGCCCATTTCAGAACACTGAAGCTTTCTTT. Its protein product is CASSPFQNTEAFF. The gene calls are TRBV7-9 and TRBJ1-1; D is undetermined. Deletions cut 5 bases from V and 1 base from J, with 8 bases between. CDR3 length: 13 amino acids. The germline V gene encodes CDR1 SEHNR and CDR2 FQNEAQ (reference sequence).

The V gene is TRBV5-4, the J gene TRBJ1-1; D might be TRBD1 (6 bases). V shed 4 bases and J shed 1 base, with 11 bases lying between them. The CDR3 covers 14 residues. From germline, CDR1 is SGHNT and CDR2 YYREEE (reference sequence). CDR3 protein: CASSSGQSNTEAFF. The CDR3 DNA reads TGTGCCAGCAGCAGCGGACAGTCGAACACTGAAGCTTTCTTT.

CDR3 sequence: CASSDNGTGGLYNEQFF. CDR3 bases: TGTGCCAGCAGTGACAACGGGACAGGAGGCCTCTACAATGAGCAGTTCTTC. This chain joins TRBV6-4 and TRBJ2-1; 8 positions agree with TRBD1. CDR1 is MRHNA, CDR2 SNTAGT, per germline. The length of the CDR3 is 17 residues. V lost 2 bases, J lost 3 bases, and 9 bases stayed unmatched.

This clone has a handful of counts. V and J are TRBV30 and TRBJ2-2; D perhaps matches TRBD1 (6 bases). CDR3 size: 16 residues. Germline V gene sequence: CDR1 GTSNPN, CDR2 SVGIG (reference sequence). The V and J ends lost 3 bases and 3 bases respectively, with 17 bases between them. The CDR3, as DNA: TGTGCCTGGAGGCGCTCCGGGACACTATACACCGGGGAGCTGTTTTTT. It yields the protein CAWRRSGTLYTGELFF.

DNA for the CDR3: TGTGCCAGCAGCATGACTAGCGGGCCAACCCTCTCCTACAATGAGCAGTTCTTC. It specifies CASSMTSGPTLSYNEQFF. The chain links TRBV5-5 to TRBJ2-1; TRBD2 matches 10 bases. Germline CDR1 reads SGHKS; CDR2 reads YYEKEE (reference sequence). The CDR3 has 18 amino acids. With 4 bases clipped from V and 0 bases from J, the junction kept 10 bases outside the gene matches. Full variable domain (missing parts from reference TRBV5-5 and TRBJ2-1): DAGVTQSPTHLIKTRGQQVTLRCSPISGHKSVSWYQQVLGQGPQFIFQYYEKEERGRGNFPDRFSARQFPNYSSELNVNALLLGDSALYLCASSMTSGPTLSYNEQFFGPGTRLTVL.

The gene calls are TRBV27 and TRBJ1-6; 9 bases match TRBD1. Germline V gene lookup returns CDR1 MNHEY and CDR2 SMNVEV (reference sequence). The length of the CDR3 is 19 residues. Germline trimming cut 0 bases from V and 4 bases from J; bases unmatched to any gene: 10. The CDR3 reads CASSLSFTGGTGYNSPLHF. CDR3 coding DNA: TGTGCCAGCAGTTTATCCTTCACTGGAGGGACAGGGTATAATTCACCCCTCCACTTT.

This chain uses TRBV21-1 with TRBJ2-1; the table names TRBD2, a call not compared with the DNA. TRBV21-1 is tagged as a pseudogene. The CDR3 covers 15 residues. The CDR3 spells CASSKAGSSYNEQFF. CDR3 DNA: TGTGCCAGCAGCAAAGCCGGGAGCTCCTACAATGAGCAGTTCTTC.

This clone has a handful of counts. V usage is TRBV4-2 and J usage is TRBJ2-3, with a weak D call TRBD2 (5 bases). V lost 2 bases to trimming and J lost 5 bases, with 11 bases between them. CDR1 and CDR2 from the germline V gene are LGHNA and YNFKEQ. This CDR3 is built from 14 residues. CDR3 sequence (DNA): TGTGCCAGCAGCCAAATCCTCAGCGGAGATACGCAGTATTTT. Translating it yields CASSQILSGDTQYF.

V and J are TRBV19 and TRBJ2-7, with 14 bases matching TRBD2. V lost 4 bases and J lost 4; bases outside the gene matches: 15. CDR3 size: 19 residues. Germline CDR1 and CDR2: LNHDA and SQIVND (reference sequence). CDR3 nucleotide sequence: TGTGCCAGTAGTAACGGCGGACTAGCGGGAGGCCTCTTGAGGTACGAGCAGTACTTC. This encodes CASSNGGLAGGLLRYEQYF.

This sequence joins TRBV10-1 and TRBJ1-3; 10 nucleotides line up with TRBD1. The CDR3 loop spans 15 amino acids. V lost 7 bases to trimming and J lost 2 bases; unmatched junction nucleotides: 5. Germline CDR1 and CDR2: WNHNN and SYGVQD (reference sequence). The CDR3 bases are TGCGCCAGCAAGAACGGACAGGGGGCTGGAAACACCATATATTTT. Translated: CASKNGQGAGNTIYF.

This clone appeared a few times. The chain employs TRBV4-2 and TRBJ1-2; 11 bases are a match to TRBD1. Germline V gene lookup returns CDR1 LGHNA and CDR2 YNFKEQ. V trimming: 1 base; J trimming: 6 bases; junction bases outside the gene matches: 1. The CDR3 has 14 amino acids. The CDR3 here is CASSQGGQGDGYTF. CDR3 bases: TGTGCCAGCAGCCAAGGGGGACAGGGGGATGGCTACACCTTC.

This CDR3 is CASSPRGRGTYNEQFF. For the CDR3, the DNA is TGTGCCAGCTCACCACGCGGGAGAGGAACCTACAATGAGCAGTTCTTC. The rearrangement links TRBV18 to TRBJ2-1, with 7 bases lining up with TRBD2. The V segment lost 1 base and the J segment 2 bases; nucleotides outside the gene matches: 5. This CDR3 contains 16 residues. Germline CDR1 KGHSH, CDR2 LQKENI.

V gene TRBV5-6 combines with J gene TRBJ2-7, with TRBD2 identical over 7 bases. The CDR3 is made up of 14 amino acids. Per germline, CDR1 SGHDT and CDR2 YYEEEE. The ends lost 2 bases at V and 4 bases at J; junction bases unmatched: 6. The CDR3 bases are TGTGCCAGCAGCTTAACCGGGACTATGTACGAGCAGTACTTC. Amino acid sequence: CASSLTGTMYEQYF.

The chain joins TRBV3-1 (or the pseudogene TRBV3-2) to TRBJ1-3, with D possibly being TRBD1 (6 bases). V was shortened by 3 bases and J by 0 bases, with 15 bases between the two germline ends. Looked up from germline, CDR1 is LGHDT and CDR2 is YNNKEL (reference sequence). The CDR3 extends over 17 amino acids. The CDR3 sequence is CASSHGQSRFSGNTIYF. The CDR3 region has the DNA TGTGCCAGCAGCCATGGACAGTCAAGATTCTCTGGAAACACCATATATTTT.

V gene TRBV5-1 combines with J gene TRBJ1-6, with D unclear. The CDR3 is 15 residues long. V was pared by 0 bases and J by 6 bases, with 10 bases between. Germline CDR1 SGHRS, CDR2 YFSETQ. The CDR3 reads CASSLGAVSNSPLHF. CDR3 nucleotide sequence: TGCGCCAGCAGCTTGGGGGCAGTCTCTAATTCACCCCTCCACTTT.